This TCR beta chain was identified during a study of regulatory and conventional T cells in RAG deficiency. Conventional CD4+ T cells were sorted from blood as CD25-low CD127-high cells. This CDR3 spans 12 amino acids. Germline V gene data show CDR1 as MNHNS and CDR2 as SASEGT. V was cut by 2 bases and J by 9 bases, with 10 bases left in between. Profiling relied on immunoSEQ multiplex PCR, and the TCRdb table lists in-frame clones only, not all of them. The table records some 35,000 clones, about 80% of them present only once. Another study also made use of these data, one on regulatory T cells. That study reports: Amplification used 52 TRBV primers and 13 TRBJ primers.

This chain joins TRBV6-1 and TRBJ1-1; D is unclear. The receptor's source is a human donor in good health. Sequencing input: CD4+ effector T cells sorted from blood. The CDR3 bases are TGTGCCAGCAGTGAAAATCTATTGAAAGCTTTCTTT. It yields the protein CASSENLLKAFF.